This T cell receptor (beta chain) comes out of a study of identifying expanded T cells in peripheral blood. Broader study findings: Across healthy donors, higher total template counts meant significantly greater approximately two-week count variance. Differentially abundant clones: 0.95 to 1.5 between replicates, around 17 at approximately 14 days, under 25 at four.

Here immunoSEQ multiplex PCR was the method, and the copy in TCRdb shows in-frame clones only, minus some. The data contain approximately 100,000 clones, 88% of them singletons. With respect to this clone: Its antigen is as yet unknown.

Collection occurred without any documented infections or immune events in donors. This CDR3 region has 13 residues. Germline V gives CDR1 LGHNA, CDR2 YNFKEQ. The V and J ends lost 0 bases and 6 bases respectively, with 9 bases between them. Sequencing was performed on blood. The V gene is TRBV4-2, the J gene TRBJ2-7, with D perhaps TRBD2 (6 bases). The source of this sequence is a person aged 18 to 70 in good health. The CDR3 region has the DNA TGTGCCAGCAGCCAAGAGGAGGGAGGCGAGCAGTACTTC. This translates into CASSQEEGGEQYF.